The clone carrying this T cell receptor (beta chain) has a count of ten or more. Its specificity is not known. This sample is part of a study of Graves' ophthalmopathy and Graves' hyperthyroidism. TCR beta CDR3 regions were amplified from RNA transcripts. In the first round, RT-PCR was carried out with HTBI primers, and a multiplex PCR formed the second round. TCRdb redid the calling of the multiplex PCR reads with MiXCR, one entry per CDR3 protein. The sample lists 900,000 to 1,200,000 distinct CDR3 sequences, about 35% seen once, with 8.5% to 14% in the top ten. Trimming at V came to 5 bases and at J to 2 bases, leaving 15 bases not matched to a gene. Germline CDR1 reads LNHNV; CDR2 reads YYDKDF (reference sequence). The CDR3 length is 18 residues. Study results and caveats: Blood samples also showed most expanded thyroid clonotypes exceeding 0.001 frequency. As the model predicted ophthalmopathy progression, it achieved a sensitivity of 55% to 71% and a specificity of more than 72%.

This chain joins TRBV15 and TRBJ2-5; 9 bases line up with TRBD2. The sequenced sample was peripheral blood or thyroid tissue (not recorded which). The TCR was taken from an adult man with Graves' hyperthyroidism. The DNA for the CDR3 is TGTGCCACCAGCGACCGGCCGGGACTAGCCCCCACTCAAGAGACCCAGTACTTC. Translating it yields CATSDRPGLAPTQETQYF.